Each of the 24 T cell receptor beta chains below was sequenced from the same sample in a study of identical twins. MiXCR was run by TCRdb on the 5' RACE reads, yielding one entry per CDR3 protein. The sample yields some 1,700,000 distinct CDR3 sequences, about 30% seen once. Sequences were obtained from cord blood. The receptors were sampled from a newborn girl in good health.

This clonotype was counted ten times or more. This chain's CDR3 is CASSQALYQETQYF. The DNA for the CDR3 is TGTGCCAGCAGCCAAGCCCTTTACCAAGAGACCCAGTACTTC. The rearrangement uses TRBV4-2 and TRBJ2-5; D gene uncertain. V lost 1 base, J lost 0 bases, and 6 bases lay in between. The CDR3 length is 14 residues. Germline V gene data show CDR1 as LGHNA and CDR2 as YNFKEQ.

This clonotype was detected a few times. J is TRBJ2-3 and V is TRBV5-6, with D possibly matching TRBD2 (5 bases). The V and J ends lost 0 bases and 4 bases respectively, with 12 bases between them. CDR1 is SGHDT, CDR2 YYEEEE, per germline. The CDR3 spans 15 residues. As DNA, the CDR3 is TGTGCCAGCAGCTTGGCGTGGACTGAGGCAGATACGCAGTATTTT. It encodes CASSLAWTEADTQYF.

The chain uses TRBV4-2 and TRBJ2-4; D unresolved. Germline V gene data show CDR1 as LGHNA and CDR2 as YNFKEQ. The V end was cut by 0 bases, the J end by 13 bases, with 13 bases between. The CDR3 covers 13 residues. The CDR3: CASSQEAYNEQYF. DNA for the CDR3: TGTGCCAGCAGCCAAGAAGCCTACAATGAGCAGTACTTC.

J is TRBJ2-7 and V is TRBV20-1; D gene ambiguous. V was trimmed by 6 bases and J by 3 bases, leaving 21 bases between them. The CDR3 covers 15 residues. CDR1 and CDR2 (germline): DFQATT, SNEGSKA (reference sequence). DNA of the CDR3: TGCAGTGCGGAGATGGGTACCCAAGTCCGCTACGAGCAGTACTTC. Encoded protein: CSAEMGTQVRYEQYF.

V gene TRBV28 combines with J gene TRBJ2-2, with a tentative D call TRBD2 (5 bases). V gave up 4 bases and J gave up 0 bases, with 9 bases separating them. CDR1 and CDR2 from the germline V gene are MDHEN and SYDVKM. The CDR3 covers 15 residues. The CDR3 region has the DNA TGTGCCAGCAGTTATCCCGGGGCGAACACCGGGGAGCTGTTTTTT. Its translation is CASSYPGANTGELFF.

The gene calls are TRBV5-1 and TRBJ2-5; D is unclear. The DNA end favors TRBJ2-7, so the J call may be wrong. Germline values: CDR1 SGHRS, CDR2 YFSETQ. The CDR3 is made up of 14 amino acids. This chain's CDR3 is CASSLDSAVGEQYF. The CDR3 nucleotides are TGCGCCAGCAGCTTGGACAGTGCCGTCGGCGAGCAGTACTTC.

This CDR3 reads CASSLVPFVGARETQYF. The CDR3 DNA reads TGTGCCAGCAGCTTAGTTCCCTTCGTCGGGGCTCGGGAGACCCAGTACTTC. V and J are TRBV7-2 and TRBJ2-5; D tentatively fits TRBD1 or TRBD2 (5 bases each). The length of the CDR3 is 17 residues. The V end was cut by 1 base, the J end by 5 bases, with 20 bases between. Germline assignment: CDR1 SGHTA and CDR2 FQGNSA.

The genes are TRBV6-4 and TRBJ1-1; TRBD1 might be the D (5 bases). Deletions cut 5 bases from V and 8 bases from J, with 9 bases between. The CDR3 contains 11 residues. Germline values: CDR1 MRHNA, CDR2 SNTAGT. CDR3 coding DNA: TGTGCCAGCAGTCGTTACAGGGAAGCTTTCTTT. This translates into CASSRYREAFF.

V is TRBV12-3 or TRBV12-4 and J is TRBJ2-5; 7 bases agree with TRBD2. The J segment lost 6 bases and the V segment lost 7 bases, leaving 11 bases of the junction unmatched. The CDR3 runs 14 residues. CDR3 sequence (DNA): TGTGCCAGCAAGCCGGGACTAAGGCGTCAGACCCAGTACTTC. This encodes CASKPGLRRQTQYF.

The rearrangement uses TRBV29-1 and TRBJ2-7; D not resolved. V was trimmed by 7 bases and J by 7 bases, leaving 14 bases between them. From germline, CDR1 is SQVTM and CDR2 ANQGSEA. CDR3 length: 11 residues. The CDR3 coding sequence is TGCAGCGCCACTAATTACAATGAGCAGTACTTC. Translated, it gives CSATNYNEQYF.

As to this clonotype: The junction and the germline gene differ at one end; a read error may be behind it. J is TRBJ1-4 and V is TRBV12-3 or TRBV12-4, with TRBD1 identical over 7 bases. The CDR3 extends over 16 amino acids. The CDR3 spells CAGSLIRGENNEKLFF. DNA of the CDR3: TGTGCCGGCAGTTTAATCAGGGGGGAAAATAATGAAAAACTGTTTTTT.

The chain combines TRBV4-2 with TRBJ1-6, with a possible D match to TRBD1 (5 bases). The CDR3 covers 16 residues. V lost 0 bases and J 10 bases, leaving 16 bases between the germline ends. CDR1 is LGHNA, CDR2 YNFKEQ, per germline. CDR3 sequence (DNA): TGTGCCAGCAGCCAAGATTCCGGGGGGTTGTGGTCACCCCTCCACTTT. Its protein product is CASSQDSGGLWSPLHF.

This sequence joins TRBV29-1 and TRBJ1-1, with 8 bases aligning to TRBD1. The germline gives CDR1 SQVTM, CDR2 ANQGSEA. The J segment lost 3 bases and the V segment lost 4 bases, leaving 4 bases of the junction unmatched. The CDR3 is made up of 13 amino acids. The CDR3 protein is CSVGQGAYTEAFF. DNA for the CDR3: TGCAGCGTTGGCCAGGGGGCCTACACTGAAGCTTTCTTT. Drawing the rest from reference TRBV29-1 and TRBJ1-1, the complete variable domain is SAVISQKPSRDICQRGTSLTIQCQVDSQVTMMFWYRQQPGQSLTLIATANQGSEATYESGFVIDKFPISRPNLTFSTLTVSNMSPEDSSIYLCSVGQGAYTEAFFGQGTRLTVV.

This clonotype was seen more than once but under ten times. The V call is TRBV15, the J call TRBJ2-5, with 9 bases that match TRBD2. With V trimmed by 1 base and J by 11 bases, 14 bases remained unmatched. The CDR3 covers 16 residues. Germline CDR1 is LNHNV and CDR2 is YYDKDF (reference sequence). For the CDR3, the DNA is TGTGCCACCAGCAGAGTAGCGGGGGTGCTTTACAATGAGCAGTACTTC. Amino acid sequence: CATSRVAGVLYNEQYF.

This clonotype has just a few counts. The chain employs TRBV28 and TRBJ2-5, with D possibly being TRBD1 (5 bases). Judging by the DNA end, TRBJ2-7 fits better; the J call may be wrong. Germline V gene lookup returns CDR1 MDHEN and CDR2 SYDVKM. The CDR3 spans 12 residues. This CDR3 reads CASRDTRYEQYF. CDR3 DNA sequence: TGTGCCAGCAGGGACACCCGATACGAGCAGTACTTC.

The rearrangement joins TRBV6-5 to TRBJ2-3; possible D gene TRBD2, 5 bases. Trimming removed 2 bases at V and 1 base at J, with 10 bases between. This CDR3 has 15 residues. Germline V CDR1 and CDR2: MNHEY, SVGAGI. The CDR3 bases are TGTGCCAGCAGTTACGAGGGCACAGGCACAGATACGCAGTATTTT. Translation: CASSYEGTGTDTQYF.

There are a few counts of this clonotype. The chain employs TRBV28 and TRBJ2-7; D unclear. The CDR3 totals 17 residues. Trimming shortened V by 5 bases and J by 4 bases, and 24 bases separated the two germline ends. The germline gives CDR1 MDHEN, CDR2 SYDVKM. CDR3 bases: TGTGCCAGCAGTACTTCCGCCGGGTTGCTACCCGTATACGAGCAGTACTTC. The encoded protein is CASSTSAGLLPVYEQYF.

This chain connects TRBV6-2 or TRBV6-3 to TRBJ2-1; D is ambiguous. The CDR3 is made up of 15 amino acids. Germline CDR1 and CDR2: MNHEY and SVGEGT. The V gene lost 2 bases and the J gene lost 3 bases, with 11 bases spanning the gap. The CDR3, as DNA: TGTGCCAGCAGTTACGGTAGCCTCGGCTACAATGAGCAGTTCTTC. This sequence encodes CASSYGSLGYNEQFF.

The chain couples TRBV20-1 to TRBJ1-2; D is undetermined. The CDR3 extends over 8 amino acids. The ends were cut back, 8 bases at V and 4 bases at J, with 2 bases in the middle. The germline gives CDR1 DFQATT, CDR2 SNEGSKA (reference sequence). CDR3 region: CSPYGYTF. CDR3 nucleotides: TGCAGTCCCTATGGCTACACCTTC.

V is TRBV7-9 and J is TRBJ2-7; no clear D gene. Per the germline V gene, CDR1 is SEHNR and CDR2 is FQNEAQ (reference sequence). Trimming removed 0 bases from V and 5 bases from J, with 8 bases in between. The CDR3 contains 13 residues. The CDR3 DNA reads as TGTGCCAGCAGCTTAGCGACTCTAGACGAGCAGTACTTC. Protein sequence: CASSLATLDEQYF.

This clonotype was seen more than once but under ten times. This chain links TRBV13 with TRBJ1-2; a possible D gene is TRBD1 (6 bases). Per the germline V gene, CDR1 is PRHDT and CDR2 is FYEKMQ (reference sequence). V shed 5 bases and J shed 1 base, with 14 bases lying between them. This CDR3 comprises 15 residues. CDR3 in amino acids: CASSHKGVVNYGYTF. CDR3 nucleotide sequence: TGTGCCAGCAGCCATAAGGGGGTAGTTAACTATGGCTACACCTTC.

The rearrangement uses TRBV5-6 and TRBJ2-7, with 11 bases aligning to TRBD1. Germline-derived CDR1 and CDR2 are SGHDT and YYEEEE. The ends lost 2 bases at V and 7 bases at J; junction bases unmatched: 11. This CDR3 is 16 amino acids long. For the CDR3, the DNA is TGTGCCAGCAGCTTAGGCGGGACAGGGGGTTACAATGAGCAGTACTTC. Translation: CASSLGGTGGYNEQYF.

This clonotype was picked up a small number of times. This chain connects TRBV5-1 to TRBJ2-3; 9 bases fit TRBD2. V shed 4 bases and J 8 bases; nucleotides not matched to a gene: 11. CDR1 is SGHRS, CDR2 YFSETQ, per germline. The CDR3 loop spans 15 amino acids. The CDR3 is CASSPGTSPAGTQYF. The CDR3 coding sequence is TGCGCCAGCAGCCCCGGGACTAGCCCCGCAGGTACGCAGTATTTT.

This rearrangement joins TRBV14 to TRBJ2-5; D ambiguous. CDR1 SGHDN and CDR2 FVKESK come from the germline V gene. The CDR3 contains 14 residues. V was pared by 1 base and J by 13 bases, with 19 bases between. The CDR3 coding sequence is TGTGCCAGCAGCCAAGGGCGGCCGGAACGGACCGCGTACTTC. Protein: CASSQGRPERTAYF.